This T cell receptor beta chain was observed in a study of T cell responses to AZD1222 COVID-19 vaccine. Regarding the study as a whole: Spike-specific TCR repertoires showed rising breadth and depth after two AZD1222 doses.

The repertoire was sequenced with immunoSEQ multiplex PCR; TCRdb's copy has only in-frame clones and lacks some. The sample holds approximately 100,000 clones, around 94% seen once. CDR3 length: 15 amino acids. Per germline, CDR1 MNHEY and CDR2 SMNVEV (reference sequence). The V end was cut by 3 bases, the J end by 6 bases, with 14 bases between. As concerns this clone: Its antigen is as yet unknown.

The chain recombines TRBV27 with TRBJ1-4; weak D call: TRBD1 (5 bases). The receptor comes from an adult in good health. The specimen was peripheral blood, collected on day 0 of AZD1222 vaccination. Here the CDR3 DNA reads TGTGCCAGCAGTTTCTTCGGGGGTCGGGATGAAAAACTGTTTTTT. It codes for CASSFFGGRDEKLFF.